Included here is one T cell receptor (beta chain) sequence, with context. It lacks a known antigen. One base away there is no much larger clone; base qualities are not given. The sample comes from a study of shared clonotypes between healthy human individuals (dated by TCRdb to about 2020). For the wider study: A couple of women and a few men aged 18 to 49 years were included in the cohort. Libraries were prepared and TCR repertoires were sequenced by different laboratories using diverse techniques, in order to increase sequencing depth and limit assay-specific biases. Leukapheresis yielded between about 0.94 and 8.9 billion PBMCs per donor. Blood TCR repertoires of several healthy adults were deeply sequenced to estimate repertoire size and the extent of clonotype sharing between individuals. For each donor, CD4 naive and CD4 memory were each run on three plates, CD8 naive on two plates, and CD8 memory on one plate.

The CDR3, from cysteine to phenylalanine, totals 15 residues. Just the 45-base CDR3 DNA is kept, in frame starting at base 1. Sequences SGDLS (CDR1) and YYNGEE (CDR2) are obtained from the germline V gene. Unmatched junction bases come to 8, with V trimmed by 3 bases and J by 4 bases. CD8 naive samples were obtained by positive selection for CCR7 among CD45RO-negative cells, yielding a CD45RA+CCR7+ population from which TemRA cells were excluded. The donors were healthy, HIV-negative adults who had no recently reported acute infections or vaccinations. Only Caucasian adults living in Nashville, Tennessee, USA were represented among the donors. After blood collection by leukapheresis, PBMCs were isolated using Ficoll-Histopaque density gradient centrifugation and then cryopreserved in the vapor phase of liquid nitrogen. Purity and quantity of every magnetically sorted T cell population were checked by analytical flow cytometry. Each sorted fraction had its genomic DNA isolated and then quantified by UV absorbance on a Nanodrop 2000c.

TCR CDR3 regions were amplified from genomic DNA by multiplex PCR using the deep immunoSEQ assay. Extracted genomic DNA from each cell subset was spread evenly across all wells of several immunoSEQ 96-well plates, with each plate serving as a replicate. For sorted subsets, each replicate PCR was loaded with about 0.2 ug genomic DNA, equivalent to 25,000 to 35,000 T cell genomes. The purified libraries were quantified using a Qubit 3.0 fluorometer, sized with a Bioanalyzer 2100, and then quantified again using the KAPA Library Quantification kit. Every immunoSEQ 96-well plate was sequenced on a dedicated single-read 150-cycle Illumina NextSeq 550 flow cell. Per the authors' processing: The immunoSEQ output contained only junctional sequences without quality scores, so filtering could not match that applied to full-length reads. Sequences were annotated with PyIR, a Python wrapper for IgBLAST v1.9, and V/J genes and CDR3 were assigned using IMGT germline references. Reads with weak V/J assignments (E-value above 1e-6), missing CDR3, stop codons, out-of-frame junctions, or ambiguous translated residues were removed. V3J clonotypes were defined as sequences sharing an identical inferred V gene, J gene, and CDR3 amino acid sequence. To compute the percentage overlap between repertoires, the number of shared unique clonotypes was divided by the size of the smaller repertoire. Three approaches were used to assess repertoire richness: RTK rarefaction, the Chao1 estimator, and Recon v2.1 estimates of unobserved clonotypes. For all TCRbeta clonotypes obtained by the gDNA method from a few donors, generation probabilities were computed with OLGA. Not all clones reach the TCRdb copy of this immuneACCESS table, which keeps in-frame sequences only. Checked studies attribute under half of the gap to unresolved V genes and leave the rest unexplained. The V and J calls and clone size were taken over from that table, and D and trimming were inferred from the DNA. Within this sample are around 2.1 million clones, with about 93% of them counted one time only. Together, the top ten hold around 1.7% of the sample.

Points the paper makes about the study in general: Incomplete sequencing was indicated by rarefaction of sorted-subset datasets, despite the large sequencing depth. Pairwise subsampling indicated that sequencing depth was expected to affect the degree of clonotype sharing among donors. Naive subsets generally had larger estimated clonotype richness than memory subsets. Sampling was restricted to blood, and TCR repertoires in tissue are likely to differ from TCR repertoires in blood. The genetic and exposure-history diversity represented was limited by the small number of donors. Clonotypes shared by all four sorted-subset donors showed higher generation probabilities than non-shared clonotypes. Across a handful of donors, roughly 5.4% of naive CD4, around 3.3% of naive CD8, around 2.5% of memory CD4, and around 0.4% of memory CD8 clonotypes were shared.

The sequenced sample consisted of naive CD8+ T cells from PBMCs. In light of the paper, this sample's cell subset or site label describes: CD45RA+CCR7+. The sequence came from a young man in good health. Some clones in this sample may be carry-over from other donors' samples. This chain joins TRBV9 to TRBJ2-7, with 9 bases aligning to TRBD1. The encoded CDR3 is CASSAEGTGRYEQYF. The DNA sequence follows: TGTGCCAGCAGCGCCGAGGGGACAGGGAGGTACGAGCAGTACTTC.